Each of the 22 T cell receptor beta chains below was sequenced from the same sample in a study of identical twins. TCRdb re-derived calls from the 5' RACE reads in MiXCR, one entry per CDR3 protein. This table holds about 220,000 distinct CDR3 sequences, 6.5% found once. A further study also used this sample, focusing on T cells expressing NK-cell markers.

Sequencing was done on a sample of CD8+ T cells sorted from blood. Receptor source: a woman younger than 30 in good health.

This clonotype was picked up many times. The chain's CDR3 is CASSGLAGGSDTQYF. As DNA, the CDR3 is TGTGCCAGCAGTGGATTAGCGGGGGGGTCAGATACGCAGTATTTT. The V gene is TRBV6-1, the J gene TRBJ2-3; 11 bases fit TRBD2. Per germline, CDR1 MNHNS and CDR2 SASEGT. V lost 4 bases, J lost 4 bases, and 4 bases stayed unmatched. This CDR3 has 15 residues.

V gene TRBV10-2 combines with J gene TRBJ2-7; D might be TRBD2 (5 bases). V lost 0 bases to trimming and J lost 7 bases, with 16 bases between them. Germline values: CDR1 WSHSY, CDR2 SAAADI. The CDR3 runs to 15 residues. DNA of the CDR3: TGCGCCAGCAGTGAGTCAGCTAGCCGGCCGGGGGAGCAGTACTTC. Its translation: CASSESASRPGEQYF.

The sample holds a few counts of this clonotype. The V and J genes are TRBV20-1 and TRBJ2-7, with 9 bases aligning to TRBD1. V lost 0 bases, J lost 3 bases, and 3 bases stayed unmatched. This CDR3 has 14 amino acids. CDR1 and CDR2 (germline): DFQATT, SNEGSKA (reference sequence). The CDR3 DNA follows: TGCAGTGCTAGAGACCGACAGGGGGGCTACGAGCAGTACTTC. Protein product: CSARDRQGGYEQYF.

The chain uses TRBV14 and TRBJ2-1; a weak D match, TRBD2 (5 bases). The germline V and J ends were trimmed by 1 base and 7 bases, with 8 bases remaining between them. The CDR3 extends over 13 amino acids. Germline V CDR1 and CDR2: SGHDN, FVKESK. DNA of the CDR3: TGTGCCAGCAGCCAAGTACGGGGAAATGAGCAGTTCTTC. Translation gives CASSQVRGNEQFF. Based on the CDR3 plus reference TRBV14 and TRBJ2-1, the full variable domain is EAGVTQFPSHSVIEKGQTVTLRCDPISGHDNLYWYRRVMGKEIKFLLHFVKESKQDESGMPNNRFLAERTGGTYSTLKVQPAELEDSGVYFCASSQVRGNEQFFGPGTRLTVL.

This clonotype was observed a handful of times. The DNA for the CDR3 is TGTGCCAGCTCACCCCGGACAGGGGCGCCCTACGAGCAGTACTTC. Translation: CASSPRTGAPYEQYF. The V call is TRBV18, the J call TRBJ2-7, with 9 bases aligning to TRBD1. CDR3 length equals 15 residues. The germline CDR1 and CDR2 sequences are KGHSH and LQKENI. After removal of 3 bases from V and 2 bases from J, the junction contained 5 bases not matched to a gene.

This clonotype was seen only a few times. CDR3 sequence: CASSLPGQMPEAFF. The CDR3 nucleotides are TGTGCCAGCAGCCTCCCGGGACAAATGCCTGAAGCTTTCTTT. The V call is TRBV5-4, the J call TRBJ1-1, with D possibly TRBD1 on 6 matching bases. The CDR3 has 14 amino acids. Germline V gives CDR1 SGHNT, CDR2 YYREEE (reference sequence). Deletions cut 4 bases from V and 6 bases from J, with 16 bases between.

The chain uses TRBV2 and TRBJ2-1, with TRBD2 matching 11 bases. The length of the CDR3 is 15 residues. CDR1 and CDR2 from the germline V gene are SNHLY and FYNNEI. J gave up 6 bases and V 5 bases, and 6 bases lay outside the gene matches. The CDR3 protein is CASSKTGTSGNEQFF. The CDR3 region has the DNA TGTGCCAGCAGTAAAACCGGGACTAGCGGCAATGAGCAGTTCTTC.

This clonotype was counted many times. The chain combines TRBV12-3 or TRBV12-4 with TRBJ2-5; D unresolved. The CDR3 totals 14 residues. Trimming took off 4 bases at V and 0 bases at J, with 9 bases between the two ends. The CDR3 is CASSSSTYQETQYF. The CDR3 DNA sequence: TGTGCCAGCAGTTCCTCGACGTACCAAGAGACCCAGTACTTC.

The chain employs TRBV6-2 or TRBV6-3 and TRBJ2-3; D might be TRBD2 (7 bases). Germline assignment: CDR1 MNHEY and CDR2 SVGEGT. Between the trimmed V and J ends, which lost 2 bases and 5 bases, there was a span of 20 bases. This CDR3 is built from 17 residues. For the CDR3, the DNA is TGTGCCAGCAGTTACCCTCGGACTAGACGGGGACAAGATACGCAGTATTTT. Translating gives CASSYPRTRRGQDTQYF.

This clonotype was seen more than once but under ten times. The J gene is TRBJ2-3, the V gene TRBV12-3 or TRBV12-4; 8 nucleotides align to TRBD1. Trimming removed 6 bases from V and 0 bases from J; junction bases left unmatched: 2. The CDR3 contains 14 residues. The CDR3 protein is CASRRTGSTDTQYF. The CDR3 DNA is TGTGCCAGCAGACGGACAGGGAGCACAGATACGCAGTATTTT.

This clonotype showed up many times. This rearrangement joins TRBV7-8 to TRBJ2-1, with D tentatively TRBD2 (5 bases). The CDR3 spans 12 residues. V was clipped by 5 bases and J by 10 bases, with 12 bases between them. Germline lookup yields CDR1 SGHVS and CDR2 FQNEAQ. The CDR3 DNA is TGTGCCAGCAGCAGGACTGGGATGGAGCAGTTCTTC. It codes for CASSRTGMEQFF.

This sequence joins TRBV7-9 and TRBJ2-7; no firm D call. This CDR3 region has 14 residues. V lost 2 bases and J 3 bases, leaving 11 bases between the germline ends. Germline values: CDR1 SEHNR, CDR2 FQNEAQ (reference sequence). CDR3 region: CASSLSQEIYEQYF. The CDR3 DNA reads TGTGCCAGCAGCTTATCCCAGGAAATCTACGAGCAGTACTTC.

The chain carries TRBV16 and TRBJ2-7; D could derive from TRBD1 or TRBD2 (6 bases each). This CDR3 contains 15 residues. The V end lost 0 bases, the J end lost 0 bases, and 9 bases lay between the germline ends. Germline assignment: CDR1 KGHSY and CDR2 FQNENV. The chain's CDR3 is CASSQSGGSSYEQYF. CDR3 bases: TGTGCCAGCAGCCAATCGGGGGGCAGCTCCTACGAGCAGTACTTC.

This chain uses TRBV20-1 with TRBJ1-6; a possible D gene is TRBD1 (6 bases). Deletions cut 5 bases from V and 8 bases from J, with 16 bases between. Germline loops: CDR1 DFQATT, CDR2 SNEGSKA (reference sequence). The CDR3 contains 14 residues. CDR3 DNA sequence: TGCAGTGCTCCTTCCCAGGGGAAGGATTCACCCCTCCACTTT. Protein: CSAPSQGKDSPLHF.

CDR3 in amino acids: CSVEGASGGELFF. Written as DNA, the CDR3 is TGCAGCGTTGAAGGGGCGTCCGGCGGGGAGCTGTTTTTT. The gene calls are TRBV29-1 and TRBJ2-2; D call uncertain. V was shortened by 1 base and J by 7 bases, with 10 bases between the two germline ends. This CDR3 has 13 residues. CDR1 and CDR2 (germline): SQVTM, ANQGSEA.

This clonotype occurred many times. The chain links TRBV20-1 to TRBJ2-1; the match to TRBD2 covers 8 bases. Germline V gene lookup returns CDR1 DFQATT and CDR2 SNEGSKA (reference sequence). This CDR3 contains 14 residues. J was trimmed by 9 bases and V by 3 bases; bases with no gene match: 10. The CDR3 coding sequence is TGCAGTGCTAGTCCTCCAGCGGGAGTACTTGAGCAGTTCTTC. Its protein product is CSASPPAGVLEQFF.

This clonotype was recorded at least ten times. The chain uses TRBV12-3 or TRBV12-4 and TRBJ2-2; no firm D call. This CDR3 has 13 amino acids. Deletions cut 1 base from V and 6 bases from J, with 6 bases between. CDR3 DNA sequence: TGTGCCAGCAGTTTAGATGGTCCCGGGGAGCTGTTTTTT. This gives the protein CASSLDGPGELFF.

This clonotype was found many times. V is TRBV7-9 and J is TRBJ2-7, with 11 bases identical to TRBD2. CDR3 size: 15 residues. The germline CDR1 and CDR2 sequences are SEHNR and FQNEAQ (reference sequence). V was clipped by 5 bases and J by 5 bases; unmatched bases: 8. DNA of the CDR3: TGTGCCAGCAGCCCCACTAGCGGGAGTTCCAACGAGCAGTACTTC. Translating it yields CASSPTSGSSNEQYF. Supplemented by reference TRBV7-9 and TRBJ2-7, the full variable domain reads DTGVSQNPRHKITKRGQNVTFRCDPISEHNRLYWYRQTLGQGPEFLTYFQNEAQLEKSRLLSDRFSAERPKGSFSTLEIQRTEQGDSAMYLCASSPTSGSSNEQYFGPGTRLTVT.

A few counts support this clonotype. This chain joins TRBV30 and TRBJ1-1; no reliable D call. Trimming removed 1 base at V and 4 bases at J, with 4 bases between. From germline, CDR1 is GTSNPN and CDR2 SVGIG (reference sequence). The CDR3 runs to 11 residues. The CDR3 protein is CAWSDPTEAFF. In DNA form, the CDR3 reads TGTGCCTGGAGTGATCCCACTGAAGCTTTCTTT.

This clonotype was counted at least ten times. V gene TRBV2 combines with J gene TRBJ2-1, with D possibly being TRBD2 (6 bases). Germline CDR1 is SNHLY and CDR2 is FYNNEI. This CDR3 spans 16 amino acids. Deletions cut 6 bases from V and 5 bases from J, with 20 bases between. The CDR3 protein is CASSTPSVSNHNEQFF. CDR3 DNA: TGTGCCAGCAGCACACCTAGCGTCAGCAACCACAATGAGCAGTTCTTC. The variable domain in full, with the rest retrieved from reference TRBV2 and TRBJ2-1, is EPEVTQTPSHQVTQMGQEVILRCVPISNHLYFYWYRQILGQKVEFLVSFYNNEISEKSEIFDDQFSVERPDGSNFTLKIRSTKLEDSAMYFCASSTPSVSNHNEQFFGPGTRLTVL.

This clonotype was recorded a few times. The chain joins TRBV27 to TRBJ2-1, with 14 nucleotides matching TRBD2. Germline V gene lookup returns CDR1 MNHEY and CDR2 SMNVEV (reference sequence). The CDR3 extends over 15 amino acids. V lost 5 bases to trimming and J lost 7 bases; unmatched junction nucleotides: 4. The CDR3 reads CASSPGTSGSNEQFF. The CDR3 DNA reads TGTGCCAGCAGTCCCGGGACTAGCGGGAGTAATGAGCAGTTCTTC.

This clonotype was observed at least ten times. CDR3: CSARDYVGSYEQYF. The CDR3 DNA reads as TGCAGTGCTAGAGATTATGTAGGATCGTACGAGCAGTACTTC. The chain recombines TRBV20-1 with TRBJ2-7; the D is unclear. V was trimmed by 0 bases and J by 4 bases, leaving 13 bases between them. This CDR3 spans 14 amino acids. The germline CDR1 and CDR2 sequences are DFQATT and SNEGSKA (reference sequence).